Presented here are 15 T cell receptor beta chains from one specimen sequenced in a study of T cells in Graves' hyperthyroidism and ophthalmopathy. Template material for amplifying TCR beta CDR3 regions consisted of RNA transcripts. TCR CDR3 regions were first amplified by RT-PCR with HTBI primers. TCRdb itself ran the multiplex PCR reads through MiXCR, one entry per CDR3 protein. The profile shows roughly 570,000 distinct CDR3 sequences, approximately 15% of them singletons. Sequencing used blood. Every receptor here comes from a woman in her 30s with Graves' hyperthyroidism.

The CDR3 sequence: CAWAGTRTYEQYF. CDR3 nucleotides: TGTGCCTGGGCCGGGACTAGGACCTACGAGCAGTACTTC. The chain couples TRBV30 to TRBJ2-7, with 8 bases matching TRBD2. This CDR3 region has 13 residues. V shed 5 bases and J 2 bases; nucleotides not matched to a gene: 5. CDR1 and CDR2 from the germline V gene are GTSNPN and SVGIG (reference sequence).

Concerning this clonotype itself: Being one base from a much bigger clone, this may be a read error. The chain employs TRBV7-3 and TRBJ2-2; 7 nucleotides agree with TRBD2. Germline CDR1 and CDR2: SGHTA and FQGTGA. This CDR3 is built from 14 residues. The CDR3 nucleotides are TGTACCAGCAGCTTAGGAGGAGCGGGAGGGGAGCTGTTTTTT. Its protein product is CTSSLGGAGGELFF.

Ten or more counts support this clonotype. V gene TRBV27 combines with J gene TRBJ2-7; maybe TRBD2 (5 bases). CDR3 size: 14 residues. CDR1 and CDR2 from the germline V gene are MNHEY and SMNVEV (reference sequence). Trimming took off 3 bases at V and 2 bases at J, with 11 bases between the two ends. The CDR3 sequence: CASSFGGFTYEQYF. CDR3 sequence (DNA): TGTGCCAGCAGTTTTGGAGGCTTCACCTACGAGCAGTACTTC.

This clonotype was found a few times. The chain combines TRBV28 with TRBJ2-3; 8 nucleotides match TRBD2. Germline V lookup: CDR1 MDHEN, CDR2 SYDVKM. The CDR3 extends over 16 amino acids. The V gene end was trimmed by 5 bases and the J gene end by 2 bases; junction bases not matched to a gene: 9. CDR3 amino acids: CASSPRRSGVTDTQYF. Here the CDR3 DNA reads TGTGCCAGCAGTCCCCGACGTAGCGGGGTCACAGATACGCAGTATTTT.

This clonotype was seen at least ten times. V usage is TRBV27 and J usage is TRBJ1-6; D is ambiguous. Germline V CDR1 and CDR2: MNHEY, SMNVEV (reference sequence). CDR3 length equals 16 residues. V gave up 7 bases and J gave up 0 bases, with 13 bases separating them. CDR3 DNA sequence: TGTGCCAGCAAAGTGAAACTGAGCTCCTATAATTCACCCCTCCACTTT. Its translation: CASKVKLSSYNSPLHF.

This clonotype appeared many times. The chain couples TRBV12-3 or TRBV12-4 to TRBJ2-1; D gene uncertain. The germline V and J ends were trimmed by 1 base and 5 bases, with 9 bases remaining between them. The CDR3 extends over 14 amino acids. The CDR3: CASSLDPFNNEQFF. DNA of the CDR3: TGTGCCAGCAGTTTAGACCCATTCAACAATGAGCAGTTCTTC.

This clonotype was observed a handful of times. The J gene is TRBJ2-4, the V gene TRBV19; the match to TRBD2 covers 11 bases. J was trimmed by 0 bases and V by 7 bases; bases with no gene match: 5. The CDR3 extends over 16 amino acids. Germline CDR1 and CDR2: LNHDA and SQIVND (reference sequence). This CDR3 is CASNGGTSGAKNIQYF. The CDR3 DNA is TGTGCCAGTAATGGTGGGACTAGCGGAGCCAAAAACATTCAGTACTTC.

The V gene is TRBV5-1, the J gene TRBJ2-3, with TRBD2 identical over 7 bases. V lost 2 bases and J lost 10; bases outside the gene matches: 16. CDR3 size: 16 residues. Germline CDR1 is SGHRS and CDR2 is YFSETQ. CDR3 sequence (DNA): TGCGCCAGCAGCTTCTCATCGGGACTATTATCCTCTGCGCAGTATTTT. It encodes CASSFSSGLLSSAQYF.

J is TRBJ2-7 and V is TRBV6-2 or TRBV6-3, with D perhaps matching TRBD2 (6 bases). CDR1 and CDR2 (germline): MNHEY, SVGEGT. This CDR3 is 15 amino acids long. With 5 bases removed from V and 2 bases from J, the gap between germline ends came to 16 bases. The CDR3 DNA follows: TGTGCCAGCAGTCGTAGGAGGGCCGCAACCTACGAGCAGTACTTC. As protein: CASSRRRAATYEQYF.

The chain joins TRBV6-1 to TRBJ1-1; D gene uncertain. CDR1 is MNHNS, CDR2 SASEGT, per germline. This CDR3 is 12 amino acids long. The ends were cut back, 7 bases at V and 3 bases at J, with 9 bases in the middle. The CDR3 DNA reads as TGTGCCAGCATTCCCGGAGACACTGAAGCTTTCTTT. As protein: CASIPGDTEAFF.

This clonotype was observed at least ten times. This chain connects TRBV28 to TRBJ2-1, with 8 bases identical to TRBD2. This CDR3 is 16 amino acids long. Germline CDR1 and CDR2: MDHEN and SYDVKM. V was pared by 5 bases and J by 1 base, with 7 bases of the junction left unmatched. Here the CDR3 DNA reads TGTGCCAGCAGTCGATCCGGGACTAGGTCCTACAATGAGCAGTTCTTC. Translated, it gives CASSRSGTRSYNEQFF.

This clonotype has a count of ten or more. This chain connects TRBV7-3 to TRBJ2-1; 11 nucleotides align to TRBD2. This CDR3 region has 18 residues. The germline CDR1 and CDR2 sequences are SGHTA and FQGTGA. Trimming removed 1 base from V and 7 bases from J; junction bases left unmatched: 12. The DNA for the CDR3 is TGTGCCAGCAGCTTAATGTACCGCGGACTAGCGGGCAGGAATGAGCAGTTCTTC. Amino acids: CASSLMYRGLAGRNEQFF.

This clonotype was counted a few times. The chain is built from TRBV6-1 and TRBJ1-1; D gene unclear. V was pared by 7 bases and J by 11 bases, with 14 bases between. This CDR3 is 11 amino acids long. Germline V gene sequence: CDR1 MNHNS, CDR2 SASEGT. CDR3 loop: CASKAGLWAFF. CDR3 nucleotide sequence: TGTGCCAGCAAAGCAGGCCTGTGGGCTTTCTTT.

This clonotype was seen repeatedly, ten times or more. This sequence joins TRBV4-3 and TRBJ2-5, with D possibly being TRBD1 (5 bases). From germline, CDR1 is LGHNA and CDR2 YSLEER. Trimming left V 2 bases short and J 1 base short, with 11 bases between. The CDR3 covers 15 residues. The CDR3 coding sequence is TGCGCCAGCAGCCAATCAACAGGTTCCCAAGAGACCCAGTACTTC. It translates to CASSQSTGSQETQYF.

This clonotype was observed at least ten times. The chain couples TRBV12-3 or TRBV12-4 to TRBJ2-7, with TRBD1 as a possible D gene (5 bases). The CDR3 sequence is 14 residues long. V shed 1 base and J shed 1 base, with 8 bases lying between them. Here the CDR3 DNA reads TGTGCCAGCAGTTTAGAAGGGGAATCCTACGAGCAGTACTTC. Translated, it gives CASSLEGESYEQYF.